This T cell receptor beta chain was found in a study of shared clonotypes between healthy human individuals. This CDR3 spans 13 amino acids. The V gene end was trimmed by 6 bases and the J gene end by 4 bases; junction bases not matched to a gene: 3. The V gene's germline CDR1 is WNHNN and CDR2 SYGVQD (reference sequence). This clone has a single count. The investigators split CD4+ cells into a CD45RA+ naive subset and a CD45RA-negative memory subset. Only in-frame clones appear in the TCRdb table, and some are missing; sequencing was by immunoSEQ multiplex PCR. The data contain a few million clones, over 85% of them seen just once; the ten biggest clones take up 0.35% to 0.45%.

This TCR derives from a man aged 18 to 29 in good health. Some clones in this sample may be carry-over from other donors' samples. The rearrangement uses TRBV10-1 and TRBJ2-5, with 9 nucleotides matching TRBD1. Sequences were obtained from naive CD4+ T cells from PBMCs. Subset indicated: CD45RA+ positively selected. The DNA for the CDR3 is TGCGCCAGCAGCTCGGACAGGGGAGAGACCCAGTACTTC. Translating it yields CASSSDRGETQYF.